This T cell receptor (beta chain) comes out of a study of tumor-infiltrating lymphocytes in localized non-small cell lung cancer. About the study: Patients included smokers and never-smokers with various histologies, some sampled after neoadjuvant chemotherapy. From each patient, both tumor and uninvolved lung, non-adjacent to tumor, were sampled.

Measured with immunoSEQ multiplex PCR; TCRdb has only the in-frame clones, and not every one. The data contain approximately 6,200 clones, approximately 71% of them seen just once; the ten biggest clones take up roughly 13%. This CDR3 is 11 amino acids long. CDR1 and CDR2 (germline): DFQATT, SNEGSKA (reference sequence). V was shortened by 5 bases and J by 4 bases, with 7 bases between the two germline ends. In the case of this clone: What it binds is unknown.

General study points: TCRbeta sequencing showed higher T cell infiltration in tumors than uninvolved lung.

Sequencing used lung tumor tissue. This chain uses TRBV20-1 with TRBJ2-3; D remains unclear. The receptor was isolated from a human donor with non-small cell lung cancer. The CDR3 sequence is CSAYGADTQYF. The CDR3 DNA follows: TGCAGTGCTTATGGTGCAGATACGCAGTATTTT.